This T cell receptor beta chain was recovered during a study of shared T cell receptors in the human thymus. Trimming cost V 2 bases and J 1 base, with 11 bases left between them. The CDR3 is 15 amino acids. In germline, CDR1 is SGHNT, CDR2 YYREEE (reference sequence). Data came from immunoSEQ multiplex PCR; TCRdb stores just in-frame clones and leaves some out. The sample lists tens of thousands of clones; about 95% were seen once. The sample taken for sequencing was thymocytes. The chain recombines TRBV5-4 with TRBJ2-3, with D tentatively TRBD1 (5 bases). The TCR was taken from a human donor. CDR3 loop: CASSFGQGGTDTQYF. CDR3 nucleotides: TGTGCCAGCAGCTTCGGCCAGGGTGGCACAGATACGCAGTATTTT.